This TCR beta chain was retrieved from a study of cytomegalovirus exposure and HLA in healthy donors. Study-wide findings and caveats: Later genetic work tied a missense DCLRE1C variant to beta-chain V and J trimming. Upon later analysis, HLA-associated TCR beta chains proved more clonally expanded than other, equally common chains.

Vbeta (60) and Jbeta (13) primers were used in the PCR. Repertoires were generated with immunoSEQ multiplex PCR, while TCRdb's copy carries only in-frame clones and drops some. The profile shows about 200,000 clones, around 77% of them singletons. Points on this clone: Antigen: not known.

The CDR3 spans 17 residues. The germline gives CDR1 SGHDT, CDR2 YYEEEE. V lost 2 bases to trimming and J lost 1 base, with 13 bases between them. This receptor was identified in a young man in good health and CMV-seronegative. The V gene is TRBV5-6, the J gene TRBJ2-6, with D perhaps matching TRBD1 (5 bases). Input material: PBMCs. CDR3 DNA sequence: TGTGCCAGCAGCTTTCCAGGGCTGAGGTCTGGGGCCAACGTCCTGACTTTC. Protein product: CASSFPGLRSGANVLTF.